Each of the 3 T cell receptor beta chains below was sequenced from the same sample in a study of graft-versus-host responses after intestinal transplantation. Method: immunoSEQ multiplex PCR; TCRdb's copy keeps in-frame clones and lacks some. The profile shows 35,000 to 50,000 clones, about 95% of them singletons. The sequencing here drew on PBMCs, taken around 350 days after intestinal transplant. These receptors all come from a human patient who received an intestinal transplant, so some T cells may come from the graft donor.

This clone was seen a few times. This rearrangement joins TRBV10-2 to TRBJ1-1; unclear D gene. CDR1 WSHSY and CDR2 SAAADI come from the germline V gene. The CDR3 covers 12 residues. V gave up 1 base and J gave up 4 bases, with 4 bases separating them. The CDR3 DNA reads TGCGCCAGCAGTGAGTTCGGCACTGAAGCTTTCTTT. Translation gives CASSEFGTEAFF.

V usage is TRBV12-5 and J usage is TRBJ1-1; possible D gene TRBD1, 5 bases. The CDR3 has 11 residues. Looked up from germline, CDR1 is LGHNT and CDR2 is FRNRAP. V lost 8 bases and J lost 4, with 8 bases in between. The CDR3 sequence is CASLGGTEAFF. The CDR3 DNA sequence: TGTGCTAGTCTGGGGGGCACTGAAGCTTTCTTT.

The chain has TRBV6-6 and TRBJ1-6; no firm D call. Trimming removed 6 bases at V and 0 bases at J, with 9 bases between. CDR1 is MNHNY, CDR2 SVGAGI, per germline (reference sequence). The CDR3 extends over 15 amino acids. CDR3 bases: TGTGCCAGCAGCGCTCTCAGCTCCTATAATTCACCCCTCCACTTT. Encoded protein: CASSALSSYNSPLHF.